These 7 T cell receptor beta chains were all obtained from the same sample, sequenced in a study of control samples from healthy donors and cancer patients. Using immunoSEQ multiplex PCR, the repertoire was profiled, and TCRdb retains in-frame clones only, with some absent. The sample carries about 250,000 clones, about four fifths recorded once. Sequencing was carried out using PBMCs. All receptors derive from a woman aged 60-70 years with lung cancer.

This chain uses TRBV5-1 with TRBJ2-7; D not resolved. Trimming cost V 0 bases and J 3 bases, with 10 bases left between them. Germline values: CDR1 SGHRS, CDR2 YFSETQ. There are 14 residues in the CDR3. This CDR3 is CASSLDGRNYEQYF. The CDR3 DNA follows: TGCGCCAGCAGCTTGGACGGACGGAACTACGAGCAGTACTTC.

The chain employs TRBV7-9 and TRBJ1-2, with D possibly being TRBD1 (5 bases). There are 16 residues in the CDR3. Per the germline V gene, CDR1 is SEHNR and CDR2 is FQNEAQ (reference sequence). The V and J ends lost 5 bases and 8 bases respectively, with 24 bases between them. CDR3 region: CASSAQYSGTGRGYTF. CDR3 sequence (DNA): TGTGCCAGCAGCGCTCAGTATTCCGGGACGGGCAGGGGCTACACCTTC.

The chain combines TRBV11-2 with TRBJ2-7; TRBD1 matches at 9 bases. V was clipped by 7 bases and J by 2 bases; unmatched bases: 12. This CDR3 spans 16 amino acids. CDR1 and CDR2 (germline): SGHAT, FQNNGV. CDR3 protein: CASNLLGTGPTYEQYF. The CDR3 coding sequence is TGTGCCAGCAACCTACTGGGGACAGGGCCAACCTACGAGCAGTACTTC.

The gene calls are TRBV30 and TRBJ1-6, with D hard to call. In germline, CDR1 is GTSNPN, CDR2 SVGIG (reference sequence). V was cut by 0 bases and J by 9 bases, with 12 bases left in between. There are 14 residues in the CDR3. CDR3 sequence: CAWSVRVLSSPLHF. For the CDR3, the DNA is TGTGCCTGGAGTGTACGAGTACTGAGTTCACCCCTCCACTTT.

The chain uses TRBV4-2 and TRBJ1-2; TRBD1 is a possible D gene (5 bases). V gave up 0 bases and J gave up 9 bases, with 14 bases separating them. The germline V gene has CDR1 LGHNA and CDR2 YNFKEQ. The CDR3 consists of 14 residues. CDR3 coding DNA: TGTGCCAGCAGCCAAGATGAACAGGAAAGAAGCTACACCTTC. This sequence encodes CASSQDEQERSYTF.

This chain joins TRBV7-3 and TRBJ1-1; 9 bases align to TRBD1. The germline V gene encodes CDR1 SGHTA and CDR2 FQGTGA. There are 14 residues in the CDR3. After removal of 5 bases from V and 3 bases from J, the junction contained 4 bases not matched to a gene. The CDR3 DNA is TGTGCCAGCAGCGTACAGGGGGCCCACACTGAAGCTTTCTTT. Protein sequence: CASSVQGAHTEAFF.

The V gene is TRBV15, the J gene TRBJ1-1; TRBD1 aligns across 11 bases. This CDR3 is built from 18 residues. Germline V gene data show CDR1 as LNHNV and CDR2 as YYDKDF (reference sequence). V was pared by 1 base and J by 1 base, with 8 bases of the junction left unmatched. CDR3 DNA sequence: TGTGCCACCAGCAGAGGTATTGGACAGGGGGCATCGAACACTGAAGCTTTCTTT. Its translation: CATSRGIGQGASNTEAFF.